This T cell receptor (beta chain) was identified during a study of shared clonotypes between healthy human individuals. About the study: Per donor, CD8 memory used one plate, CD8 naive used two, CD4 memory used three and CD4 naive used three.

Terminally differentiated effector memory CD45RA+ cells were excluded from the naive CD8 cells, which were CD45RO-negative and positively selected for CCR7. Study-wide points: Relative to clonotypes present in all four donors, those not shared had lower generation probabilities.

As for this clone: Its specificity is unknown.

Libraries were prepared by immunoSEQ multiplex PCR; TCRdb keeps only in-frame clonotypes and omits some of them. This sample has roughly 2.1 million clones, with 90% to 95% found just once. Per the germline V gene, CDR1 is SEHNR and CDR2 is FQNEAQ (reference sequence). CDR3 size: 14 residues. V was pared by 6 bases and J by 5 bases, with 9 bases of the junction left unmatched. The gene calls are TRBV7-9 and TRBJ2-7; the match to TRBD1 covers 8 bases. Sequenced input: naive CD8+ T cells from PBMCs. This receptor was obtained from a man younger than 35 in good health. Some clones in this sample may be carry-over from other donors' samples. CDR3 amino acids: CASSEWTGLNEQYF. CDR3 in DNA: TGTGCCAGCAGTGAATGGACAGGGCTCAACGAGCAGTACTTC.